The present TCR beta chain was sequenced within a study of early T cells in non-severe SARS-CoV-2 infection. TCRdb re-derived calls from the 5' RACE reads in MiXCR, one entry per CDR3 protein. The profile shows about 70,000 distinct CDR3 sequences, less than 12% of them singletons. The sequence derives from an adult who was a healthcare worker with PCR-confirmed SARS-CoV-2 infection or an uninfected control (not recorded which). The sample in question was whole blood, obtained at baseline.

CDR3 DNA sequence: TGTGCCAGCACCCAGGGGGGGACAAAGACCCAGTACTTC. This translates into CASTQGGTKTQYF. The chain uses TRBV12-3 or TRBV12-4 and TRBJ2-5, with D perhaps matching TRBD1 or TRBD2 (7 bases each). Trimming removed 7 bases at V and 6 bases at J, with 15 bases between. The CDR3 sequence is 13 residues long.